Below, 4 T cell receptor beta chains from the same sample are listed, as sequenced in a study of radiation and T cells in renal cell carcinoma. As for time point: blood 2 weeks post-SBRT. Stated treatment: 15 Gy SBRT to primary tumor, nephrectomy 4 weeks later. Clones were read by immunoSEQ multiplex PCR, and TCRdb kept only the in-frame ones, dropping some. This table holds about 130,000 clones, around 89% found once. Source: blood, taken from a patient whose treatment included radiotherapy and nephrectomy. These receptors originate from a woman in her 70s with renal cell carcinoma.

V gene TRBV27 combines with J gene TRBJ1-2, with 8 bases lining up with TRBD1. Germline V lookup: CDR1 MNHEY, CDR2 SMNVEV (reference sequence). The CDR3 has 13 residues. The V segment lost 6 bases and the J segment 8 bases; nucleotides outside the gene matches: 8. The CDR3 bases are TGTGCCAGCAGCGCAGGGGGCACGGGGGGCTACACCTTC. It is translated as CASSAGGTGGYTF.

The rearrangement joins TRBV7-2 to TRBJ2-2; D may match TRBD1 or TRBD2 (5 bases each). CDR1 is SGHTA, CDR2 FQGNSA, per germline. The CDR3 has 15 residues. V was trimmed by 4 bases and J by 4 bases, leaving 13 bases between them. For the CDR3, the DNA is TGTGCCAGCAGCTCCGGGACGGCCGCCACCGGGGAGCTGTTTTTT. Protein: CASSSGTAATGELFF.

The chain couples TRBV27 to TRBJ2-3; D may be TRBD1 or TRBD2 (5 bases each). Germline CDR1 reads MNHEY; CDR2 reads SMNVEV (reference sequence). The CDR3 runs to 19 residues. V lost 0 bases to trimming and J lost 0 bases, with 19 bases between them. CDR3 DNA sequence: TGTGCCAGCAGTTTATCGAGGGGTGGCGCGGCTAGAAGCACAGATACGCAGTATTTT. It yields the protein CASSLSRGGAARSTDTQYF.

The gene calls are TRBV4-2 and TRBJ1-6; TRBD1 matches at 7 bases. V shed 0 bases, J shed 9 bases, and the junction held 11 bases outside the gene matches. Germline lookup yields CDR1 LGHNA and CDR2 YNFKEQ. The CDR3 consists of 17 residues. In DNA, the CDR3 is TGTGCCAGCAGCCAAGATAGTCGGGCAGGGGGGATTTCACCCCTCCACTTT. This translates into CASSQDSRAGGISPLHF.